The entry below gives a single TCR beta chain sequence along with its context. The CDR3 runs 13 residues. CDR1 is SNHLY, CDR2 FYNNEI, per germline. V was clipped by 6 bases and J by 4 bases; unmatched bases: 5. This sample is drawn from a study of T cell changes during pregnancy in multiple sclerosis. Produced via immunoSEQ multiplex PCR; TCRdb's table is partial and in-frame only. The sample shows about 66,000 clones, around 90% of them seen only once. This chain uses TRBV2 with TRBJ2-5, with TRBD1 matching 7 bases. The TCR sequence derives from a female donor with multiple sclerosis, enrolled in a pregnancy study. The specimen comprised CD8+ T cells from peripheral blood mononuclear cells, sampled before pregnancy. The CDR3 sequence: CASRRTGGETQYF. The CDR3 DNA reads TGTGCCAGCAGAAGGACAGGCGGAGAGACCCAGTACTTC.